These 2 T cell receptor beta chains came from one sample sequenced in a study of blood T cell repertoires in COVID-19. Measured with immunoSEQ multiplex PCR; TCRdb has only the in-frame clones, and not every one. This sample has approximately 480,000 clones, with nearly 90% found just once. The specimen was peripheral blood. The receptor source for this set is a man aged 18 to 35 with COVID-19, enrolled during active disease.

This clone was observed a few times. This rearrangement joins TRBV18 to TRBJ1-5; a weak D match, TRBD1 (5 bases). CDR1 and CDR2 from the germline V gene are KGHSH and LQKENI. V was cut by 4 bases and J by 7 bases, with 11 bases left in between. This CDR3 is 13 amino acids long. The CDR3 DNA reads TGTGCCAGCTCACAGGGGTCTGGACAGCCCCAGCATTTT. Translated: CASSQGSGQPQHF. Supplemented by reference TRBV18 and TRBJ1-5, the full variable domain reads NAGVMQNPRHLVRRRGQEARLRCSPMKGHSHVYWYRQLPEEGLKFMVYLQKENIIDESGMPKERFSAEFPKEGPSILRIQQVVRGDSAAYFCASSQGSGQPQHFGDGTRLSIL.

The chain uses TRBV11-1 and TRBJ2-3; TRBD2 agrees at 9 bases. The CDR3 runs 15 residues. V gave up 2 bases and J gave up 0 bases; unmatched junction bases: 0. Germline lookup yields CDR1 SGHAT and CDR2 FQDESV (reference sequence). The CDR3 DNA reads TGTGCCAGCAGCTTACTAGCGGGGAGCACAGATACGCAGTATTTT. It codes for CASSLLAGSTDTQYF.